Described below is a single T cell receptor beta chain sequence and its context. Its antigen is currently unknown. The sample originates from a study of naive and memory T cell subsets. Findings of the study overall: Each distinct alpha or beta sequence counts as one clonotype. In naive cells, over 95% of TCR sequences were seen only once. Possibly reflecting memory cells re-expressing CD45RA, a few larger clonotypes occurred in naive repertoires, especially CD8.

Cells stained for CD3, CD4, CD8, CD45RA, CD27 and viability were sorted into four CD45RA/CD27 subsets. Both TRBC1 and TRBC2 were covered by a beta constant-region primer of two equimolar oligonucleotides. The ligated cDNA underwent four PCR rounds using SP2 and nested alpha and beta constant-region primers. One entry per CDR3 protein, called by TCRdb with MiXCR from the UMI-ligation and nested PCR reads. The sample shows approximately 150,000 distinct CDR3 sequences, 15% to 25% of them seen only once. V lost 0 bases, J lost 1 base, and 9 bases lay in between. The CDR3 runs to 15 residues. The V gene's germline CDR1 is SGHDN and CDR2 FVKESK.

This clonotype originated in a human donor in good health. The J gene is TRBJ1-1, the V gene TRBV14; no clear D gene. The material sequenced was naive CD8+ T cells from blood. The chain's CDR3 is CASSQEALGNTEAFF. In DNA, the CDR3 is TGTGCCAGCAGCCAAGAAGCACTGGGGAACACTGAAGCTTTCTTT.